The rows below give T cell receptor beta chains drawn from one sample of a study of CD8 T cells in Susac syndrome. TCRdb independently ran MiXCR on the immunoSEQ multiplex PCR reads; one entry per CDR3 protein. The sample lists about 140,000 distinct CDR3 sequences; over 90% were seen once. The sample consisted of CD4+ T cells from PBMCs. These TCRs come from a human donor with Susac syndrome. Both conserved end residues are part of each CDR3. The D gene is left open where the match is weak. Not all rows give a size; the values are once, few, many and, for expanded clones, a class.

v_call	j_call	clone_size	d_call	cdr3_nt	cdr3_aa
TRBV28	TRBJ2-6	NA	TRBD2	TGTGCCAGCAGTTTGGGAGGGACCTCTGGGGCCAACGTCCTGACTTTC	CASSLGGTSGANVLTF
TRBV28	TRBJ2-3	NA	TRBD1	TGTGCCAGCAGTTTGCCCGGGACAGGGTTGACAGATACGCAGTATTTT	CASSLPGTGLTDTQYF
TRBV28	TRBJ2-1	NA	TRBD2	TGTGCCAGCAGTCGCATCAAGCGGGGGGGCGGGAATGAGCAGTTCTTC	CASSRIKRGGGNEQFF
TRBV7-9	TRBJ2-7	NA	TRBD2	TGTGCCAGCAGCCGATCAGGACTAGCGGGGTTCTCCTACGAGCAGTACTTC	CASSRSGLAGFSYEQYF
TRBV12-3/TRBV12-4	TRBJ2-1	NA	NA	TGTGCCAGCAGTGCGACTAGCTACAATGAGCAGTTCTTC	CASSATSYNEQFF
TRBV5-1	TRBJ2-5	NA	TRBD2	TGCGCCAGCAGCTTGCTGCTAGCGGGAGGGGAGACCCAGTACTTC	CASSLLLAGGETQYF
TRBV7-8	TRBJ1-4	NA	TRBD1	TGTGCCAGCAGCATAGGCAGGGGGCCGGATGATGAAAAACTGTTTTTT	CASSIGRGPDDEKLFF
TRBV14	TRBJ2-3	NA	NA	TGTGCCAACAGCCAAGGACTGGGAGCCACAGATACGCAGTATTTT	CANSQGLGATDTQYF
TRBV27	TRBJ2-5	once	TRBD1	TGTGCCAGCACCCTGACAGGGGGAAGACAAGAGACCCAGTACTTC	CASTLTGGRQETQYF
TRBV5-4	TRBJ1-6	once	NA	TGTGCCAGCAGCTTCCAAGGGGTGCAGGGTTCACCCCTCCACTTT	CASSFQGVQGSPLHF
TRBV20-1	TRBJ1-5	NA	NA	TGCAGTGCTCTCATGGGACGGGCTAATCAGCCCCAGCATTTT	CSALMGRANQPQHF
TRBV29-1	TRBJ2-1	NA	TRBD2	TGCAGCGTTGATCGCGGGGGGGCCAATGAGCAGTTCTTC	CSVDRGGANEQFF
TRBV4-3	TRBJ2-7	NA	NA	TGCGCCAGCAGCCGGGATCTCGTCTACGAGCAGTACTTC	CASSRDLVYEQYF
TRBV5-4	TRBJ2-3	NA	TRBD1	TGTGCCAGCAGCTCCACCGGGACAGGGGGCACAGATACGCAGTATTTT	CASSSTGTGGTDTQYF
TRBV20-1	TRBJ2-7	few	NA	TGCAGTGCTAGTGATTACGAGCAGTACTTC	CSASDYEQYF
TRBV30	TRBJ2-7	NA	TRBD1	TGTGCCACCGGACAGGGGAAGTACGAGCAGTACTTC	CATGQGKYEQYF
TRBV7-8	TRBJ1-1	NA	NA	TGTGCCAGCAGCCCTGGGGGTCGTGAAGCTTTCTTT	CASSPGGREAFF
TRBV4-2	TRBJ2-1	NA	NA	TGTGCCAGCAGCCACCGGTCATCTGGCCCGAGCTCCTACAATGAGCAGTTCTTC	CASSHRSSGPSSYNEQFF
TRBV29-1	TRBJ1-2	NA	NA	TGCAGCGTTTTGGACAGTAGCGGCTACACCTTC	CSVLDSSGYTF
TRBV3-1	TRBJ2-4	NA	TRBD2	TGTGCCAGCAGCCAAGCGGGGGGGCCTTACATTCAGTACTTC	CASSQAGGPYIQYF